The rows below give T cell receptor beta chains drawn from one sample of a study of Graves' ophthalmopathy and Graves' hyperthyroidism. TCRdb passed the multiplex PCR reads through MiXCR, listing each CDR3 protein once. The table lists about 390,000 distinct CDR3 sequences, about 18% of them singletons, with 2% to 2.5% in the top ten. The sample comprised peripheral blood. These receptor sequences come from an adult woman with stable Graves' hyperthyroidism. CDR3s leave out the opening cysteine and the closing phenylalanine or tryptophan.

CDR3 length,J gene,V gene,CDR3 protein
13,TRBJ1-2,TRBV6-5,ASSYSGQPIYGYT
12,TRBJ2-7,TRBV27,ASSLSPYSYEQY
14,TRBJ2-2,TRBV20-1,SARERTSGYTGELF
13,TRBJ2-5,TRBV5-1,ASSLSVAEGETQY
14,TRBJ2-2,TRBV5-1,ASQYRGRRATGELF
13,TRBJ1-5,TRBV28,ASSPGQLFNQPQH
15,TRBJ2-4,TRBV28,ASSSYPGTRQKNIKY
15,TRBJ2-2,TRBV12-3/TRBV12-4,ASSLALTNPNTGELF
13,TRBJ2-5,TRBV27,ASNPRAGAWETQY
16,TRBJ1-5,TRBV12-3/TRBV12-4,ASSLGWGQTFSNQPQH
11,TRBJ1-5,TRBV18,ASSLTGGPPQH
16,TRBJ2-6,TRBV28,AGSPGTGLLWGANVLT
15,TRBJ1-5,TRBV12-3/TRBV12-4,ASSVATRRGSNQPQH
12,TRBJ2-2,TRBV7-8,ASSFSGNTGELF
10,TRBJ1-3,TRBV12-3/TRBV12-4,AIRGTRNTIY
11,TRBJ1-2,TRBV20-1,SASHPGTTRYT
9,TRBJ2-2,TRBV20-1,SARGGRGLF
9,TRBJ2-5,TRBV7-8,ASTSSKTQY
12,TRBJ2-7,TRBV14,ASSQVASSYEQY
15,TRBJ2-2,TRBV12-5,ASGLVVDLRRTGELF
12,TRBJ2-7,TRBV4-1,ASSRTAESYEQY
12,TRBJ1-2,TRBV7-9,ASSSPPRNYGYT
13,TRBJ2-5,TRBV5-1,ASSPFDRGGETQY
13,TRBJ2-5,TRBV5-1,ASSNSSREVETQY
10,TRBJ1-3,TRBV12-3/TRBV12-4,ADGHSGNTIY
12,TRBJ1-1,TRBV6-1,ASRMGGADTEAF
11,TRBJ1-5,TRBV4-3,ASSQDGIQPQH
12,TRBJ2-7,TRBV6-2/TRBV6-3,ASSYGDSSYEQY